These T cell receptor beta chains were read from a single sample in a study of siplizumab effects on memory and regulatory T cells. Sequencing used immunoSEQ multiplex PCR; TCRdb keeps in-frame clones, though not all of them. The sample records 75,000 to 100,000 clones, roughly 94% being singletons. Specimen: non-Treg CD4+ T cells sorted from blood. The source of these receptors is a human donor in good health. The CDR3 runs from the conserved cysteine through the conserved F or W. D genes are given only for firm matches. Clone size is shown for a subset of rows, as once, few, many or a class of expanded clone.

len,v_gene,abundance,j_gene,d_gene,CDR3aa,CDR3nt
12,TRBV6-1,.,TRBJ1-1,.,CASSYQGNEAFF,TGTGCCAGCAGTTATCAAGGCAATGAAGCTTTCTTT
17,TRBV23-1,.,TRBJ1-4,.,CASSQSRGGPVNEKLFF,TGCGCCAGCAGTCAATCGCGAGGAGGGCCGGTTAATGAAAAACTGTTTTTT
14,TRBV28,.,TRBJ1-4,TRBD1,CASRGTGGAGKTVF,TGTGCCAGCAGGGGTACAGGGGGCGCGGGAAAAACTGTTTTT
14,TRBV5-1,.,TRBJ1-2,.,CASSLDGLGSGYTF,TGCGCCAGCAGCTTGGATGGTTTAGGATCCGGCTACACCTTC
10,TRBV20-1,.,TRBJ2-7,.,CSARKVEQYF,TGCAGTGCTAGAAAGGTAGAGCAGTACTTC
13,TRBV10-1,.,TRBJ2-2,.,CATQRQNTGELFF,TGCGCCACCCAGAGGCAGAACACCGGGGAGCTGTTTTTT
17,TRBV7-3,.,TRBJ1-2,.,CASSSTGRGSYNGGYTF,TGTGCCAGCAGCTCCACCGGGAGGGGCTCCTACAATGGCGGCTACACCTTC
15,TRBV18,.,TRBJ2-4,.,CASSTLMTDKNIQYF,TGTGCCAGCTCAACCCTCATGACTGATAAAAACATTCAGTACTTC
13,TRBV18,few,TRBJ1-5,.,CASSRTGNQPQHF,TGTGCCAGCTCACGGACGGGCAATCAGCCCCAGCATTTT
13,TRBV7-9,.,TRBJ2-5,.,CASSFMFMETQYF,TGTGCCAGCAGCTTCATGTTTATGGAGACCCAGTACTTC
16,TRBV19,.,TRBJ2-3,.,CASSIRGRTSTDTQYF,TGTGCCAGTAGTATTAGGGGCAGGACTAGCACAGATACGCAGTATTTT
8,TRBV19,.,TRBJ2-7,.,CAGFGQYF,TGTGCCGGCTTCGGGCAGTACTTC
15,TRBV5-1,.,TRBJ2-1,.,CASSFSPRSYNEQFF,TGCGCCAGCAGCTTCAGCCCCCGATCCTACAATGAGCAGTTCTTC
13,TRBV30,few,TRBJ1-1,.,CAWEQGGNTEAFF,TGTGCCTGGGAACAGGGAGGGAACACTGAAGCTTTCTTT
16,TRBV11-2,.,TRBJ2-7,TRBD2,CASSLLAGGPSYEQYF,TGTGCCAGCAGCTTACTAGCGGGAGGGCCCTCCTACGAGCAGTACTTC
15,TRBV19,.,TRBJ1-5,TRBD1,CASSITGQGGQPQHF,TGTGCCAGTAGTATCACCGGACAGGGCGGTCAGCCCCAGCATTTT
13,TRBV6-5,.,TRBJ2-7,.,CASSYGVYYEQYF,TGTGCCAGCAGTTATGGAGTATATTACGAGCAGTACTTC
17,TRBV5-1,.,TRBJ1-4,.,CASSLGAQARANEKLFF,TGCGCCAGCAGCTTGGGGGCCCAGGCTAGAGCTAATGAAAAACTGTTTTTT
17,TRBV7-6,.,TRBJ1-4,.,CASSPSPPGTTNEKLFF,TGTGCCAGCAGCCCCTCCCCCCCAGGGACAACTAATGAAAAACTGTTTTTT
16,TRBV6-6,.,TRBJ2-7,.,CASGLRESRISYEQYF,TGTGCCAGCGGGCTAAGGGAGAGCCGAATATCCTACGAGCAGTACTTC
14,TRBV7-9,.,TRBJ2-7,.,CASSFGVNQYEQYF,TGTGCCAGCAGCTTTGGGGTAAACCAATACGAGCAGTACTTC
14,TRBV27,once,TRBJ2-4,.,CASSLRGAKNIQYF,TGTGCCAGCAGCTTAAGGGGGGCCAAAAACATTCAGTACTTC
12,TRBV28,.,TRBJ2-3,.,CASSLQADTQYF,TGTGCCAGCAGTTTACAAGCAGATACGCAGTATTTT
15,TRBV7-2,.,TRBJ2-1,TRBD2,CASSHGLAVYNEQFF,TGTGCCAGCAGTCACGGACTAGCGGTATACAATGAGCAGTTCTTC
14,TRBV28,.,TRBJ1-5,TRBD1,CASRWTGSGQPQHF,TGTGCCAGCAGATGGACAGGGTCCGGTCAGCCCCAGCATTTT
15,TRBV9,.,TRBJ1-5,.,CASSGGRGGDQPQHF,TGTGCCAGCAGCGGGGGCCGGGGAGGGGATCAGCCCCAGCATTTT
16,TRBV19,.,TRBJ2-3,TRBD2,CASSKLAGGLTDTQYF,TGTGCCAGTAGTAAATTAGCGGGAGGCCTCACAGATACGCAGTATTTT
10,TRBV30,.,TRBJ2-3,.,CACNGDTQYF,TGTGCCTGTAATGGAGATACGCAGTATTTT
15,TRBV9,.,TRBJ2-3,TRBD2,CASSVVGSGKDTQYF,TGTGCCAGCAGCGTAGTTGGCAGCGGGAAGGATACGCAGTATTTT
15,TRBV5-1,.,TRBJ2-7,.,CASSLGTLVDYEQYF,TGCGCCAGCAGCTTGGGCACGCTCGTAGACTACGAGCAGTACTTC
14,TRBV11-1,.,TRBJ2-7,.,CASSLDHSGYEQYF,TGTGCCAGCAGCTTAGATCACAGCGGGTACGAGCAGTACTTC
16,TRBV6-5,.,TRBJ2-7,.,CASSYSFETDTYEQYF,TGTGCCAGCAGTTACTCCTTCGAGACAGACACCTACGAGCAGTACTTC
14,TRBV6-1,.,TRBJ2-5,TRBD1,CASREGTDQETQYF,TGTGCCAGCAGAGAAGGGACAGATCAAGAGACCCAGTACTTC
15,TRBV19,.,TRBJ1-5,.,CASSIAGPGNQPQHF,TGTGCCAGTAGTATAGCGGGGCCGGGCAATCAGCCCCAGCATTTT
15,TRBV18,once,TRBJ2-1,TRBD2,CASSPQGRGYNEQFF,TGTGCCAGCTCACCACAGGGGCGGGGGTACAATGAGCAGTTCTTC
15,TRBV9,.,TRBJ1-1,.,CASSVAGLSNTEAFF,TGTGCCAGCAGCGTAGCAGGACTTTCGAACACTGAAGCTTTCTTT
13,TRBV5-1,.,TRBJ1-5,.,CASSMGLDQPQHF,TGCGCCAGCAGCATGGGCCTTGATCAGCCCCAGCATTTT
13,TRBV27,.,TRBJ1-2,TRBD1,CASSRRDRDGYTF,TGTGCCAGCAGTCGCCGGGACAGAGATGGCTACACCTTC
16,TRBV19,.,TRBJ2-1,.,CASSMWQGSSYNEQFF,TGTGCCAGTAGTATGTGGCAGGGGAGCTCCTACAATGAGCAGTTCTTC
14,TRBV10-3,.,TRBJ1-5,.,CAISERGSNQPQHF,TGTGCCATCAGTGAAAGGGGGTCTAATCAGCCCCAGCATTTT
13,TRBV25-1,.,TRBJ2-3,.,CASSDGGRDSQYF,TGTGCCAGCAGTGACGGAGGCCGTGATTCGCAGTATTTT
14,TRBV18,.,TRBJ1-2,.,CASSPDSKDYGYTF,TGTGCCAGCTCACCAGACTCCAAAGACTATGGCTACACCTTC
12,TRBV10-3,.,TRBJ2-5,.,CAISEVGQTQYF,TGTGCCATCAGTGAGGTCGGACAGACCCAGTACTTC
14,TRBV25-1,.,TRBJ2-3,.,CASRRLSFTDTQYF,TGTGCCAGCAGAAGGCTGAGCTTCACGGATACGCAGTATTTT
15,TRBV5-6,.,TRBJ2-7,TRBD1,CASSFRQGVTYEQYF,TGTGCCAGCAGCTTCAGACAGGGGGTGACCTACGAGCAGTACTTC
15,TRBV7-9,.,TRBJ2-3,TRBD2,CASLPRASGPDTQYF,TGTGCCAGCTTGCCCCGGGCTAGCGGCCCAGATACGCAGTATTTT
13,TRBV5-1,.,TRBJ1-2,TRBD1,CASSPDRGVGYTF,TGCGCCAGCAGCCCGGACAGGGGGGTTGGCTACACCTTC
14,TRBV30,.,TRBJ2-3,TRBD2,CAWSPGLATDTQYF,TGTGCCTGGAGCCCGGGACTAGCGACAGATACGCAGTATTTT
13,TRBV28,.,TRBJ2-2,.,CASSYEYGGELFF,TGTGCCAGCAGTTATGAGTACGGGGGGGAGCTGTTTTTT
13,TRBV15,.,TRBJ2-7,TRBD1,CATSGTGVYEQYF,TGTGCCACCAGCGGGACAGGGGTCTACGAGCAGTACTTC